This T cell receptor (beta chain) is drawn from a study of cytomegalovirus exposure and HLA in healthy donors. The PCR had 60 Vbeta and 13 Jbeta primers. Measured with immunoSEQ multiplex PCR; TCRdb has only the in-frame clones, and not every one. The sample lists under 200,000 clones, around 80% occurring once. Germline loops: CDR1 SGHNT, CDR2 YYREEE (reference sequence). The V end was cut by 6 bases, the J end by 5 bases, with 11 bases between. This CDR3 contains 12 residues. The sequence came from a man aged 40-55 years in good health and CMV-seronegative. Material for sequencing was PBMCs. V is TRBV5-4 and J is TRBJ2-5, with D tentatively TRBD1 (5 bases). Here the CDR3 reads CASTKAGETQYF. CDR3 DNA sequence: TGTGCCAGCACAAAAGCAGGGGAGACCCAGTACTTC.